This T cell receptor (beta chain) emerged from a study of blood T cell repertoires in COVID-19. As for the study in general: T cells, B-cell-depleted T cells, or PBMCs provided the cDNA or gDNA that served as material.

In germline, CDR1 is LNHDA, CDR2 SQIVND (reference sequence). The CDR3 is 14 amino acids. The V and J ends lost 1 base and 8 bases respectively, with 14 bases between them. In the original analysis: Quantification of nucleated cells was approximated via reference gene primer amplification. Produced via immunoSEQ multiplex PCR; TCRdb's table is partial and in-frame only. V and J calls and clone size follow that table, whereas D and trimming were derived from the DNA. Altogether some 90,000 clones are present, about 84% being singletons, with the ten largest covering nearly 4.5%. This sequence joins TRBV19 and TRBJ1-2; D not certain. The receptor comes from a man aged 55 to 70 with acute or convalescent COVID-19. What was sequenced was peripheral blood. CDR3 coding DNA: TGTGCCAGTAGTATAGTTCGGGGTAGGATCGGCTACACCTTC. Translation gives CASSIVRGRIGYTF.